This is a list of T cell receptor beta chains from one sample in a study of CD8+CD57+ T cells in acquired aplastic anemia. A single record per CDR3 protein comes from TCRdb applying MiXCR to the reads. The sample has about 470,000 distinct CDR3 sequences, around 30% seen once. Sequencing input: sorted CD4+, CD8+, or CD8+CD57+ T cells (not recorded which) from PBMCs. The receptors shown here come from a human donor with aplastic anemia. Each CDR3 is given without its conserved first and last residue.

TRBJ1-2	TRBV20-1	SAGFVGYT
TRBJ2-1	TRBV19	ASSILLLPNEQF
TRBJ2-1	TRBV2	ASTQTGPEQF
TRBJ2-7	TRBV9	ASSVGLAGNYEQY
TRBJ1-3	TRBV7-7	ASSLTLSGNTIY
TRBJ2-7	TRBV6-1	ASTKGLAGYEQY
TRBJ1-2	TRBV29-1	SAAPTNYGYT
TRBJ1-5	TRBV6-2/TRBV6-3	ASSYEWEQPQH
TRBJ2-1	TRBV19	ASSIVQASYNEQF
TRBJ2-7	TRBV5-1	ASTPTGESYEQY
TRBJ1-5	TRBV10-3	ASNKPPGQAWNQPQH
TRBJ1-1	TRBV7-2	ASSKTLVTEAF
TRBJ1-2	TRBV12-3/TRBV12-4	ASSFSEGGYT
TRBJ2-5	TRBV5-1	ASSLVPAKETQY
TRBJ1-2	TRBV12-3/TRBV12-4	ASSRREDRVMGGYT
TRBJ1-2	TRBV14	ASSQDLWGGGYT
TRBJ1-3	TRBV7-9	ASSSWGNTMY
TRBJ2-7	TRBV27	ASSLSWTSGRARDEQY
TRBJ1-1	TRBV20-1	SAKSTGSDTEAF
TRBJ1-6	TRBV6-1	ASPGTYPNSPLH
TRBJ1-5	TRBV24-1	ATSAQGGNQPQH
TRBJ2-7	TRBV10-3	ASSSPGLSYEQY
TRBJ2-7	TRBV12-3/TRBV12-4	DGYEQY
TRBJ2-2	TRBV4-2	ASSQESLATGELF
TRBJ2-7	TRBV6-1	ASRLAGGSSYEQY
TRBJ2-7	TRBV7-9	ASSLAELSANEQY
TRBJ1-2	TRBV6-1	ASSPQSGVGYT
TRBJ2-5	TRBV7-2	ASSLGGGGQETQY
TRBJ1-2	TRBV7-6	ASSHKTGYGYT
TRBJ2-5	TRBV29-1	SVTPHGPQETQY
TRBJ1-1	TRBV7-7	ASSPKDRMNTEAF
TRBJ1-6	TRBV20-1	SAPQASSHNSPLH
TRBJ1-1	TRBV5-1	ASSTSGGRTEAF
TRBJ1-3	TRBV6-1	AWSVQQGAGNTIY
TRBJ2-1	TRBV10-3	AIKANRGGNDEQF
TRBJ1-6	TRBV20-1	SARVGDITDYNSPLH
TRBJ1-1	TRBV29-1	SVNDGVEAF
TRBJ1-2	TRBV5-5	ASSSQTGGNYGYT
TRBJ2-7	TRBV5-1	ASSPLFGSDEQY
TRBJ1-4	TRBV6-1	ASTGNEKLF
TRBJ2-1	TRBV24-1	ATSASFGTTLYNEQF
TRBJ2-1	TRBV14	ASSQVRDHEQF
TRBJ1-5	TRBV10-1	ASVGQGGNQPQH
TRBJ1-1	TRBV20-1	SASRGQQNTEAF
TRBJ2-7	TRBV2	ASVGTSGGYEQY
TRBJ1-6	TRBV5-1	ATRQDLNSPLH
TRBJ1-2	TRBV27	ASSPDLRGNQDGYT
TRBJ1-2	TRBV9	ASSVAGVGYGYT
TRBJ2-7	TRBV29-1	SVEVGASYEQY
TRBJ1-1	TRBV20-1	SAETGRATEAF
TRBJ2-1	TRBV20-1	SAKAASVTQQF
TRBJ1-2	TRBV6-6	ASSYLGKDGYT
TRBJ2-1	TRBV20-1	SALNPRGGDEQF
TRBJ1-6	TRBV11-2	ASSLVSRVYGNSPLH
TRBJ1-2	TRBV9	ASSAGEAGGYT
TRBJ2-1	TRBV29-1	SVGSEQF
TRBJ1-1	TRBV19	ASSIQSGQGRAF
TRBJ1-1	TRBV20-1	SARTTNTEAF